This TCR beta chain was documented in a study of blood T cells in healthy people across ages. Study-wide findings and caveats: PBMCs that were unsorted prevented a conclusive naive versus antigen-experienced comparison. The long-lived group displayed more naive CD4+ cells, plus higher diversity, than the aged donors did.

The germline gives CDR1 SGHRS, CDR2 YFSETQ. V was pared by 1 base and J by 2 bases, with 7 bases between. This CDR3 contains 14 residues. This clonotype was detected a few times. The antigen is not known. Alongside a J-beta primer mix, a sample-barcoded 5' primer served in a second PCR lasting roughly 6 to 12 cycles. Each CDR3 protein gets one entry after TCRdb re-called the 5' RACE reads with MiXCR. The sample holds about 630,000 distinct CDR3 sequences, around 21% seen once. The sample comprised blood. The chain links TRBV5-1 to TRBJ1-3; no definite D call. This receptor was obtained from a man aged 65-85 years in good health. CDR3 nucleotides: TGCGCCAGCAGCTTGAAAGGGACTGGAAACACCATATATTTT. Translation gives CASSLKGTGNTIYF.